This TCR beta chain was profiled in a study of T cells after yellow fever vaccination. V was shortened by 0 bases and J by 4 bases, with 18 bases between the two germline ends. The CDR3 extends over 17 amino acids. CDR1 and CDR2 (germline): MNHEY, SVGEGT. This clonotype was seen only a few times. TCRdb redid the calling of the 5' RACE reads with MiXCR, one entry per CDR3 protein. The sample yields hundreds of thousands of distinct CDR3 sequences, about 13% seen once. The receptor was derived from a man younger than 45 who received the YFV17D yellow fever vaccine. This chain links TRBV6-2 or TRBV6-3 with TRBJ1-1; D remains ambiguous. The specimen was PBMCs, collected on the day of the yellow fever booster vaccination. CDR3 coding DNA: TGTGCCAGCAGTTACTCCCCTTGGCCCTCGACGGGCACTGAAGCTTTCTTT. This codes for CASSYSPWPSTGTEAFF.